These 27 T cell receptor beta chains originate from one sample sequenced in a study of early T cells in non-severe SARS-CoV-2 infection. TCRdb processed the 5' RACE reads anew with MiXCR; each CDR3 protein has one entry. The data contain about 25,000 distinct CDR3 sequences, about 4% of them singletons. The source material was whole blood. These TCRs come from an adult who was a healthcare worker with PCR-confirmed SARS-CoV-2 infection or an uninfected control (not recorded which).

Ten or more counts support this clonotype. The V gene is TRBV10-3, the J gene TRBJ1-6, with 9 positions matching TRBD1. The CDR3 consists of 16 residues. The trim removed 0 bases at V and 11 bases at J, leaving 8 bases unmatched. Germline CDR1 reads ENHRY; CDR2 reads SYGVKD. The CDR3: CAISESIGTGSPPLHF. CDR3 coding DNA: TGTGCCATCAGTGAGTCTATCGGGACAGGGTCACCACCCCTCCACTTT.

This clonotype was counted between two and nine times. The CDR3 here is CASRSWDTGTSHAEQFF. CDR3 DNA: TGTGCCAGCAGGAGTTGGGACACCGGGACTAGTCACGCTGAGCAGTTCTTC. This chain connects TRBV28 to TRBJ2-1, with 8 bases fitting TRBD2. J gave up 9 bases and V 6 bases, and 19 bases lay outside the gene matches. The CDR3 contains 17 residues. The V gene's germline CDR1 is MDHEN and CDR2 SYDVKM.

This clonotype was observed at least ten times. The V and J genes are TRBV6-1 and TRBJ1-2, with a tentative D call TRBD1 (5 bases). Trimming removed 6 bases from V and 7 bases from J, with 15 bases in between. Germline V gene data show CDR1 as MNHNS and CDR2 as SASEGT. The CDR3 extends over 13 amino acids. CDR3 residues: CASRPTQGIGYTF. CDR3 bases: TGTGCCAGCAGGCCCACTCAGGGAATTGGCTACACCTTC.

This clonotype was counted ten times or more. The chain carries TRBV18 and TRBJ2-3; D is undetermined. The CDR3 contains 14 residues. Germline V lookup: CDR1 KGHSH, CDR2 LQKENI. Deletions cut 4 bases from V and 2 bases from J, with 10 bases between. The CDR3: CASSLKGLTDTQYF. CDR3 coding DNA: TGTGCCAGCTCACTGAAGGGTCTCACAGATACGCAGTATTTT.

DNA of the CDR3: TGCGCCAGCAGCTTGGAGGTCAGGGTCAAGCACACCGGGGAGCTGTTTTTT. It yields the protein CASSLEVRVKHTGELFF. The V gene is TRBV5-1, the J gene TRBJ2-2, with a tentative D call TRBD1 (5 bases). This CDR3 is 17 amino acids long. The V end lost 0 bases, the J end lost 3 bases, and 15 bases lay between the germline ends. Germline CDR1 and CDR2: SGHRS and YFSETQ. The full variable domain, its missing parts supplied by reference TRBV5-1 and TRBJ2-2, is KAGVTQTPRYLIKTRGQQVTLSCSPISGHRSVSWYQQTPGQGLQFLFEYFSETQRNKGNFPGRFSGRQFSNSRSEMNVSTLELGDSALYLCASSLEVRVKHTGELFFGEGSRLTVL.

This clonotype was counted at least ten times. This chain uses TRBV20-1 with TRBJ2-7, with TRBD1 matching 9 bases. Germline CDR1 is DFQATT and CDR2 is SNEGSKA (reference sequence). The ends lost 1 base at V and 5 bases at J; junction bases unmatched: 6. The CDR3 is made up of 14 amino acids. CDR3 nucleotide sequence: TGCAGTGCTAGAGTGGACAGGGGAAGCCACGAGCAGTACTTC. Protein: CSARVDRGSHEQYF.

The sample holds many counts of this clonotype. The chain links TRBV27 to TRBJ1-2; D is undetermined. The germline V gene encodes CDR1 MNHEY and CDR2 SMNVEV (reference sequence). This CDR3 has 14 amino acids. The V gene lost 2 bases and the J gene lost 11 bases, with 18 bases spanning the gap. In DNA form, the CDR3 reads TGTGCCAGCAGTTTACGGAGGGCCGCCGAAGGTTACACCTTC. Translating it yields CASSLRRAAEGYTF.

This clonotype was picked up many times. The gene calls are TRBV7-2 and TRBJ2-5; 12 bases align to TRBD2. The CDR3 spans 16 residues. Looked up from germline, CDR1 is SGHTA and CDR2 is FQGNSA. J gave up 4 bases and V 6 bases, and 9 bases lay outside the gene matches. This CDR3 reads CASSYRLAGVGETQYF. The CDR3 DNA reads TGTGCCAGCAGTTATCGACTAGCGGGAGTCGGAGAGACCCAGTACTTC. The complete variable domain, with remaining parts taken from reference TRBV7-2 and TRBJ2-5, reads GAGVSQSPSNKVTEKGKDVELRCDPISGHTALYWYRQSLGQGLEFLIYFQGNSAPDKSGLPSDRFSAERTGGSVSTLTIQRTQQEDSAVYLCASSYRLAGVGETQYFGPGTRLLVL.

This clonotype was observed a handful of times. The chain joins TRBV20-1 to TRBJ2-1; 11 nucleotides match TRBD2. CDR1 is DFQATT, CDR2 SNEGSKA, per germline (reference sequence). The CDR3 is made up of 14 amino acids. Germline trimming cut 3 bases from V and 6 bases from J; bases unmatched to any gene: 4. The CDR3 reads CSASWLAGGNEQFF. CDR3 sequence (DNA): TGCAGTGCTAGTTGGCTAGCGGGGGGCAATGAGCAGTTCTTC.

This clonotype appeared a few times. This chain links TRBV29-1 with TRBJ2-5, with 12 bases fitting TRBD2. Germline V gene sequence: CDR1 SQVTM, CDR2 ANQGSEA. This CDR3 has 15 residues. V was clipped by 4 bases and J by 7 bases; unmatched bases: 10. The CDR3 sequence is CSVGPTSGSKMTQYF. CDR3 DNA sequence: TGCAGCGTTGGCCCGACTAGCGGGAGTAAAATGACCCAGTACTTC.

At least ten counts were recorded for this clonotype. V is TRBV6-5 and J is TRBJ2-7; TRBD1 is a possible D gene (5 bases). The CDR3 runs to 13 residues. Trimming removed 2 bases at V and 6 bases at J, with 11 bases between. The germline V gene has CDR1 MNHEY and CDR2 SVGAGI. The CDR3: CASSYGWGSEQYF. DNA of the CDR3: TGTGCCAGCAGTTACGGGTGGGGCTCCGAGCAGTACTTC.

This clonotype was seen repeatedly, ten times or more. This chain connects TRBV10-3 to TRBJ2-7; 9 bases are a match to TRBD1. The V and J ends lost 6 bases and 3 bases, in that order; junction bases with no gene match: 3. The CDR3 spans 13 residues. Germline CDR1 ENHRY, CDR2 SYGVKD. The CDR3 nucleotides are TGTGCCATCAGCCGGGACAGGGACTACGAGCAGTACTTC. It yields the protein CAISRDRDYEQYF.

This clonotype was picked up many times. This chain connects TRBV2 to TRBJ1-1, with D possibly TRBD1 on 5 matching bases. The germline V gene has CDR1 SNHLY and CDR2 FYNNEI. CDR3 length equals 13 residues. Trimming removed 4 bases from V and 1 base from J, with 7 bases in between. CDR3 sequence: CASSVRANTEAFF. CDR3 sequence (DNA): TGTGCCAGCAGTGTCAGGGCGAACACTGAAGCTTTCTTT.

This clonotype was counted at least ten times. CDR3 region: CSANTRDRAHGEQYF. The CDR3 nucleotides read TGCAGTGCTAACACCCGGGACCGCGCTCATGGCGAGCAGTACTTC. The genes are TRBV20-1 and TRBJ2-7; either TRBD1 or TRBD2 may supply D (5 bases each). The V gene's germline CDR1 is DFQATT and CDR2 SNEGSKA (reference sequence). CDR3 length equals 15 residues. The V end lost 4 bases, the J end lost 6 bases, and 22 bases lay between the germline ends.

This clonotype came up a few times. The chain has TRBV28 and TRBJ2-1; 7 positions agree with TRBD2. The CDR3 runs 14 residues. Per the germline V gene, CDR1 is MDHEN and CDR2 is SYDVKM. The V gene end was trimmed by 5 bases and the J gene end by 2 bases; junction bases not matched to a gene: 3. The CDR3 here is CASSAGTTYNEQFF. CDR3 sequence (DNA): TGTGCCAGCAGTGCCGGGACTACCTACAATGAGCAGTTCTTC.

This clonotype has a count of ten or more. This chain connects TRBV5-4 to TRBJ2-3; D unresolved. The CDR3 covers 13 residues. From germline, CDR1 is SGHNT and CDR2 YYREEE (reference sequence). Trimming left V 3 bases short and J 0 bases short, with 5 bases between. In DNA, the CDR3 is TGTGCCAGCAGCTCTACTAGCACAGATACGCAGTATTTT. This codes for CASSSTSTDTQYF.

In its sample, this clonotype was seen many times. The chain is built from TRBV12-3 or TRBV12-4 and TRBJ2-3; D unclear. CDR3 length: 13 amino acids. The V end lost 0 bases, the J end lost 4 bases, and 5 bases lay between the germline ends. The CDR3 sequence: CASSLASADTQYF. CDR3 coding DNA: TGTGCCAGCAGTTTAGCCAGTGCAGATACGCAGTATTTT.

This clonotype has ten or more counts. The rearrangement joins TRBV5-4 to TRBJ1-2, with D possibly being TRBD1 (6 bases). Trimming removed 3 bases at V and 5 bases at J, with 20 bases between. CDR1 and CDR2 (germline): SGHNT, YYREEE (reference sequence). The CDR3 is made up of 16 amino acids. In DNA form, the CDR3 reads TGTGCCAGCAGCTCGCACTCACAACAGGGAGGGTATGGCTACACCTTC. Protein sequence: CASSSHSQQGGYGYTF.

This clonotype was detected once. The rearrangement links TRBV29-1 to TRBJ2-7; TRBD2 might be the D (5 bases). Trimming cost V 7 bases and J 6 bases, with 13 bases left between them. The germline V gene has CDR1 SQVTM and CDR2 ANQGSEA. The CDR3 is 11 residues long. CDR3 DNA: TGCAGCGGCGGATCAGGAGGCGAGCAGTACTTC. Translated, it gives CSGGSGGEQYF.

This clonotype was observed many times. The DNA for the CDR3 is TGTGCCAGCAGTTCAGCCATTACGACCTACGAGCAGTACTTC. Its protein is CASSSAITTYEQYF. V is TRBV6-2 or TRBV6-3 and J is TRBJ2-7; D gene uncertain. The germline gives CDR1 MNHEY, CDR2 SVGEGT. This CDR3 is 14 amino acids long. Trimming shortened V by 4 bases and J by 2 bases, and 12 bases separated the two germline ends.

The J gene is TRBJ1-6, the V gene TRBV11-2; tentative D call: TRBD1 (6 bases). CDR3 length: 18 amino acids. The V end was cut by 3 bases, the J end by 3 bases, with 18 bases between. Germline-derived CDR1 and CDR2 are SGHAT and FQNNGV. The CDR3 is CASSFTTGWGDYNSPLHF. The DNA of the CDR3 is TGTGCCAGCAGCTTTACCACAGGGTGGGGGGACTATAATTCACCCCTCCACTTT.

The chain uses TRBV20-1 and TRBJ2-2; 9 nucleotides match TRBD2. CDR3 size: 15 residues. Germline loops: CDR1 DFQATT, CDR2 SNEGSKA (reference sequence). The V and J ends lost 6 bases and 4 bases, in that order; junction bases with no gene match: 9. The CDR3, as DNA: TGCAGTGCCAGTCCGGCGGGAGGGGGCACCGGGGAGCTGTTTTTT. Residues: CSASPAGGGTGELFF.

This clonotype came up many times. In DNA form, the CDR3 reads TGTGCCAGCAGTACCCAAGAGACCCAGTACTTC. Translating it yields CASSTQETQYF. This sequence joins TRBV28 and TRBJ2-5; unclear D gene. The CDR3 length is 11 residues. The germline gives CDR1 MDHEN, CDR2 SYDVKM. V lost 5 bases to trimming and J lost 1 base, with 2 bases between them.

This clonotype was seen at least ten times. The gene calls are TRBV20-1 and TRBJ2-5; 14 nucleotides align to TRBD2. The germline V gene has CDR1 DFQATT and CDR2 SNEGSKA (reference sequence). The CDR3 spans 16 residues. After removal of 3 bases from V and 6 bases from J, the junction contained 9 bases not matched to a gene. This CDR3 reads CSARGLAGEPDKTQYF. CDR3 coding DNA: TGCAGTGCTAGGGGACTAGCGGGAGAACCTGACAAGACCCAGTACTTC.

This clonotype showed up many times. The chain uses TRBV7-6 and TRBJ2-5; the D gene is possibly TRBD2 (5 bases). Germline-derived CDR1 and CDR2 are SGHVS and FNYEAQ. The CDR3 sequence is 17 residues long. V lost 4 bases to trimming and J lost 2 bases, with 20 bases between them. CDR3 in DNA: TGTGCCAGCAGCTCTTTATCCATCCGAGGCGGGCAAGAGACCCAGTACTTC. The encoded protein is CASSSLSIRGGQETQYF. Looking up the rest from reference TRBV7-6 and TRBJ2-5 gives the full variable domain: GAGVSQSPRYKVTKRGQDVALRCDPISGHVSLYWYRQALGQGPEFLTYFNYEAQQDKSGLPNDRFSAERPEGSISTLTIQRTEQRDSAMYRCASSSLSIRGGQETQYFGPGTRLLVL.

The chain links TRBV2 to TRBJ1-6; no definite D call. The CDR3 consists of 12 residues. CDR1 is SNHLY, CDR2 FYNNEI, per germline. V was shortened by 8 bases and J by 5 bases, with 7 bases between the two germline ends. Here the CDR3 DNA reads TGTGCCAGCGGGGTTCATAATTCACCCCTCCACTTT. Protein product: CASGVHNSPLHF.

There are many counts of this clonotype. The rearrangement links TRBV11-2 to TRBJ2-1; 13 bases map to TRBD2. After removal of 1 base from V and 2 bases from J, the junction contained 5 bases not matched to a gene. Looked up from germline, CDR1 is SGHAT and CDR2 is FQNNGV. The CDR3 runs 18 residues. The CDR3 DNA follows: TGTGCCAGCAGCTTAGTGGGACTAGCGGGATCGACCTACAATGAGCAGTTCTTC. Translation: CASSLVGLAGSTYNEQFF.